This T cell receptor (beta chain) derives from a study of T-cell reconstitution after alpha-beta-depleted transplantation in children. Findings and limits, study-wide: By about two months after transplant, alpha-beta T cells reportedly arose from several hundred graft clones that had expanded. T-cell counts and diversity at one year post-transplant came mainly from newly produced T cells. From surviving recipient T cells and thymic progenitors came the high day-60 TCRbeta diversity observed in some patients.

Unique molecular identifiers were incorporated during preparation of the TCRbeta library. Using its own MiXCR run on the PCR reads, TCRdb lists one record per CDR3 protein. This table holds hundreds of thousands of distinct CDR3 sequences, roughly 15% found once. This clonotype was seen more than once but under ten times. Its antigen remains unknown. The V end lost 0 bases, the J end lost 1 base, and 7 bases lay between the germline ends. The CDR3 totals 15 residues. The germline CDR1 and CDR2 sequences are SNHLY and FYNNEI. The rearrangement joins TRBV2 to TRBJ2-4; D ambiguous. This receptor was identified in a male patient younger than 18 who had a stem cell transplant for acute lymphoblastic leukemia, so the T cells may come from the graft donor. The sample was PBMCs, mostly from graft donor cells, taken 360 days after TCRalphabeta/CD19-depleted stem cell transplant. The CDR3 here is CASSEAPGAKNIQYF. CDR3 nucleotide sequence: TGTGCCAGCAGTGAAGCCCCGGGTGCCAAAAACATTCAGTACTTC. Looking up the rest from reference TRBV2 and TRBJ2-4 gives the full variable domain: EPEVTQTPSHQVTQMGQEVILRCVPISNHLYFYWYRQILGQKVEFLVSFYNNEISEKSEIFDDQFSVERPDGSNFTLKIRSTKLEDSAMYFCASSEAPGAKNIQYFGAGTRLSVL.